This entry is about one TCR beta chain. Its matching antigen is unknown. Deletions cut 7 bases from V and 6 bases from J, with 19 bases between. The CDR3 has 14 amino acids. Germline CDR1 is MDHEN and CDR2 is SYDVKM. Here immunoSEQ multiplex PCR was the method, and the copy in TCRdb shows in-frame clones only, minus some. The sample includes about 71,000 clones, roughly 94% seen only once; the top ten take about 1.4%. The source of the sample is a study of cytomegalovirus exposure and HLA in healthy donors. Findings and caveats of the study: Despite most TCR sequences being rare, some public TCRs occurred in many donors. Within the approximately 110 validation repertoires, first-cohort TCR clusters tended to co-occur, according to a later analysis. Cytomegalovirus-associated TCR beta chains were listed, numbering 150 to 200.

Sequenced sample: PBMCs. The source is a man aged 18 to 29 in good health and CMV-seropositive. The chain uses TRBV28 and TRBJ2-7, with D tentatively TRBD2 (5 bases). This CDR3 is CASTFEGLLGEQYF. The CDR3 DNA follows: TGTGCCAGCACCTTCGAAGGACTTCTTGGCGAGCAGTACTTC. Drawing the rest from reference TRBV28 and TRBJ2-7, the complete variable domain is DVKVTQSSRYLVKRTGEKVFLECVQDMDHENMFWYRQDPGLGLRLIYFSYDVKMKEKGDIPEGYSVSREKKERFSLILESASTNQTSMYLCASTFEGLLGEQYFGPGTRLTVT.